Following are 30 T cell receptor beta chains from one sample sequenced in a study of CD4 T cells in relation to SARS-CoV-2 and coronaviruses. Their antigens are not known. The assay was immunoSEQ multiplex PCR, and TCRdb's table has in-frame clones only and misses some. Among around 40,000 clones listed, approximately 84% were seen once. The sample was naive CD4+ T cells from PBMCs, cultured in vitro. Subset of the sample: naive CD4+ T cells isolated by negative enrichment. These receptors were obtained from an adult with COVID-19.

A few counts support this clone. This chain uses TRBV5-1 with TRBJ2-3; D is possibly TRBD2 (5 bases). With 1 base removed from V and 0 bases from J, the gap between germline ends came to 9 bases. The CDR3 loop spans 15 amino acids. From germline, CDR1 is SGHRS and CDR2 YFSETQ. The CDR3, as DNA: TGCGCCAGCAGCTTGTATCCGGGAAGCACAGATACGCAGTATTTT. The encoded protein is CASSLYPGSTDTQYF.

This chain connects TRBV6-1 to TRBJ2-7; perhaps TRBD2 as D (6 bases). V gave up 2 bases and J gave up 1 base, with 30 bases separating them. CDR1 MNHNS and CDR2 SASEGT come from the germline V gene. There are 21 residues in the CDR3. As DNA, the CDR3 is TGTGCCAGCAGTGAAATAGGCCTTAACCCAAAGGGAGCGGGCCCTTCCTACGAGCAGTACTTC. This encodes CASSEIGLNPKGAGPSYEQYF.

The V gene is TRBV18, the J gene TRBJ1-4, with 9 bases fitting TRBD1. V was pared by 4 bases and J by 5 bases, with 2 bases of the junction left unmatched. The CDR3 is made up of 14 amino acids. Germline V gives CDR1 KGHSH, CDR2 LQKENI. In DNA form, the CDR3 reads TGTGCCAGCTCACTCGGACAGGGGAATGAAAAACTGTTTTTT. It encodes CASSLGQGNEKLFF.

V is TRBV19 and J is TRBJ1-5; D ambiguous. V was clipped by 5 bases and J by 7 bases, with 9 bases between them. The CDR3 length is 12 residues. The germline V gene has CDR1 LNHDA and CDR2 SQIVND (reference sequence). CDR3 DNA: TGTGCCAGTAGTCTTTCGTTCCAGCCCCAGCATTTT. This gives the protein CASSLSFQPQHF. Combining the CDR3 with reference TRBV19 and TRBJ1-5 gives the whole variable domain DGGITQSPKYLFRKEGQNVTLSCEQNLNHDAMYWYRQDPGQGLRLIYYSQIVNDFQKGDIAEGYSVSREKKESFPLTVTSAQKNPTAFYLCASSLSFQPQHFGDGTRLSIL.

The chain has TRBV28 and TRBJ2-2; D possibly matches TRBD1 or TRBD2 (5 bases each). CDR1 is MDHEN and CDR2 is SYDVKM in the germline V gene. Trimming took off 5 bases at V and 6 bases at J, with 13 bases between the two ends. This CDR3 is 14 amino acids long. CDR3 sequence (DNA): TGTGCCAGCAGTCCTGCCTTGGGGGCCGGGGAGCTGTTTTTT. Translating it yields CASSPALGAGELFF.

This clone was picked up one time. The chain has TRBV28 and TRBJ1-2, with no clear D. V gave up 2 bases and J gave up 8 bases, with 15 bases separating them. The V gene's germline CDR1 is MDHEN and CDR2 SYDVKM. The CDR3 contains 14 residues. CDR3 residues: CASSLGSGPTGYTF. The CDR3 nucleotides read TGTGCCAGCAGTTTAGGGAGCGGGCCAACGGGCTACACCTTC.

The CDR3 sequence: CASSPELRAVHEQYF. The DNA of the CDR3 is TGTGCCAGCTCACCGGAGCTAAGAGCAGTCCACGAGCAGTACTTC. V gene TRBV18 combines with J gene TRBJ2-7; D remains ambiguous. Germline CDR1 and CDR2: KGHSH and LQKENI. Trimming shortened V by 3 bases and J by 5 bases, and 17 bases separated the two germline ends. There are 15 residues in the CDR3.

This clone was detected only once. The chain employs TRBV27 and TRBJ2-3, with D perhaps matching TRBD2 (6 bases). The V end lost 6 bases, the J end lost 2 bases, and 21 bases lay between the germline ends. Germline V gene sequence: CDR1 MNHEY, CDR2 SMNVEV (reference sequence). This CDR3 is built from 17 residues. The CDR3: CASRLNGAGEFTDTQYF. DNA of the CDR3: TGTGCCAGCAGATTAAATGGAGCGGGCGAATTCACAGATACGCAGTATTTT.

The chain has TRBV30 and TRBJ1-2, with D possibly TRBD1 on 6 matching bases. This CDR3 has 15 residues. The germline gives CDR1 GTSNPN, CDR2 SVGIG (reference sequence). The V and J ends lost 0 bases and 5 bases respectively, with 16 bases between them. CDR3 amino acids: CAWSVQTGSPYGYTF. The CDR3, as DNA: TGTGCCTGGAGTGTACAGACAGGTAGTCCATATGGCTACACCTTC.

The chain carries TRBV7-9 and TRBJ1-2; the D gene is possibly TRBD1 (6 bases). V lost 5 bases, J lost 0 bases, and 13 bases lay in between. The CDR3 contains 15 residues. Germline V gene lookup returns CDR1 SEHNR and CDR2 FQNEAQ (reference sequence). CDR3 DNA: TGTGCCAGCAGCCTAGGACAGTCCCCTAACTATGGCTACACCTTC. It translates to CASSLGQSPNYGYTF. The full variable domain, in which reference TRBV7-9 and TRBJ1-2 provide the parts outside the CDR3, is DTGVSQNPRHKITKRGQNVTFRCDPISEHNRLYWYRQTLGQGPEFLTYFQNEAQLEKSRLLSDRFSAERPKGSFSTLEIQRTEQGDSAMYLCASSLGQSPNYGYTFGSGTRLTVV.

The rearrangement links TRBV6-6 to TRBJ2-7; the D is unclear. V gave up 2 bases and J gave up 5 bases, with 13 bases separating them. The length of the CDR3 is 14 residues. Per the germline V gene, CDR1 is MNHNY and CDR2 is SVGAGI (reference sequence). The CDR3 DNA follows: TGTGCCAGCAGTTACCGTGGGATCGCGGACGAGCAGTACTTC. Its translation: CASSYRGIADEQYF.

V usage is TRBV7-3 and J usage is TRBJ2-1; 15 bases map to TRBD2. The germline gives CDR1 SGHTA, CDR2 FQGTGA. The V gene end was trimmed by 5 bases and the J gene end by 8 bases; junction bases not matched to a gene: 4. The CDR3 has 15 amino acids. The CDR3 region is CASSHRTSGRDEQFF. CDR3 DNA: TGTGCCAGCAGCCACCGGACTAGCGGGAGGGATGAGCAGTTCTTC.

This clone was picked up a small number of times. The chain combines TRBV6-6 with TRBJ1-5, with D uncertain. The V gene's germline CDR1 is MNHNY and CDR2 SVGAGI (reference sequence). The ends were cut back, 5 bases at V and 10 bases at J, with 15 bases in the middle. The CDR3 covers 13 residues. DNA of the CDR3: TGTGCCAGCAGTCCGTCGCGCGGTGGTCCCCAGCATTTT. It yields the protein CASSPSRGGPQHF.

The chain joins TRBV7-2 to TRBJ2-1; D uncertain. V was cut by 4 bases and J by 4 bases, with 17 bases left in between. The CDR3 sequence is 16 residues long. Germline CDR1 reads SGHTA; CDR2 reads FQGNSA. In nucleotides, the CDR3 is TGTGCCAGCAGCTCTACGACTCCTACCGGGTACAATGAGCAGTTCTTC. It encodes CASSSTTPTGYNEQFF.

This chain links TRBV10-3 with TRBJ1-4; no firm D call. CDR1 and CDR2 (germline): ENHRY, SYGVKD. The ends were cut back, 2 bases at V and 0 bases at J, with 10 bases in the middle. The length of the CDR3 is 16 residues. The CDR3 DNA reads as TGTGCCATCAGTGAGACGGACCTCGCAACTAATGAAAAACTGTTTTTT. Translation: CAISETDLATNEKLFF.

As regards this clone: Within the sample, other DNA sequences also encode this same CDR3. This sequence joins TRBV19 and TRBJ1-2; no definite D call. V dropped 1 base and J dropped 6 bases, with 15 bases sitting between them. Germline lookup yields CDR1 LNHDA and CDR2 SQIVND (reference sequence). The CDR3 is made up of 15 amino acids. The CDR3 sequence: CASSIGLRIPNGYTF. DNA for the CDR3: TGTGCCAGTAGTATAGGCCTGCGGATCCCGAATGGCTACACCTTC.

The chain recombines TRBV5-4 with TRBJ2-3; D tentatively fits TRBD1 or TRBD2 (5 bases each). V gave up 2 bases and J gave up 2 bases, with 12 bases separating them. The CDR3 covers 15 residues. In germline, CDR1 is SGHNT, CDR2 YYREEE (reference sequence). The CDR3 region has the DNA TGTGCCAGCAGCTTAGGTGGGGGACCCACAGATACGCAGTATTTT. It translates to CASSLGGGPTDTQYF.

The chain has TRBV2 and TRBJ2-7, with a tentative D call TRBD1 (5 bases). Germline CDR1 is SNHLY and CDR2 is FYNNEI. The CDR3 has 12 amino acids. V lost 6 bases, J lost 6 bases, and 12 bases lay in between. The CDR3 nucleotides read TGTGCCAGCAGACCCAGGGCCCGCGAGCAGTACTTC. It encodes CASRPRAREQYF.

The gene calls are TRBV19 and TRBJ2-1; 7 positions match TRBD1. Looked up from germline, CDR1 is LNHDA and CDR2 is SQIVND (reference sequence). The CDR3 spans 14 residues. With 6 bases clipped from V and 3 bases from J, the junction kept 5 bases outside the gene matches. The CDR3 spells CASSSGTDYNEQFF. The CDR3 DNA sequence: TGTGCCAGTAGCTCCGGGACAGACTACAATGAGCAGTTCTTC.

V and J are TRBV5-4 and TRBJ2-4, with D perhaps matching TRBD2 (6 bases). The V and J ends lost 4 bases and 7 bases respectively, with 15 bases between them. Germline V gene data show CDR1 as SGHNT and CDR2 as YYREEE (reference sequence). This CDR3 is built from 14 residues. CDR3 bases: TGTGCCAGCAGCCCCCGTATGGAGGGGAACATTCAGTACTTC. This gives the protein CASSPRMEGNIQYF.

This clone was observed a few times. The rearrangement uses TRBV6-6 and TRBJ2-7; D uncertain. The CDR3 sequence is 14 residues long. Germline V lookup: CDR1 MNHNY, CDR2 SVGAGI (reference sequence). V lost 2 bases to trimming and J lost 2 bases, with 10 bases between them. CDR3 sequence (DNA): TGTGCCAGCAGTTACATTGGATCTGCCTACGAGCAGTACTTC. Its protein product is CASSYIGSAYEQYF.

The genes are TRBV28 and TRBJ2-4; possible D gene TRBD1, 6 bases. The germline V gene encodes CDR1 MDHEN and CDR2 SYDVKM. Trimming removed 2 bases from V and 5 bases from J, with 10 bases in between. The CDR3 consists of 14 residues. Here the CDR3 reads CASSLLWGQNIQYF. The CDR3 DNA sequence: TGTGCCAGCAGTTTACTTTGGGGGCAAAACATTCAGTACTTC.

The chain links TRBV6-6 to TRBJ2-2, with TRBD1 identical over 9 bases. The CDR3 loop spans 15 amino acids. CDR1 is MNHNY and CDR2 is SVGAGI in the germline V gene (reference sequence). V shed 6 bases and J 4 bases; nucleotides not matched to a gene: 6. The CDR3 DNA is TGTGCCAGCAGGGTCCGGGACAGGGTCACCGGGGAGCTGTTTTTT. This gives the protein CASRVRDRVTGELFF.

For the CDR3, the DNA is TGTGCCAGCAGCTTAGGTCGTACTAGCGGAGCCTACAATGAGCAGTTCTTC. Amino acids: CASSLGRTSGAYNEQFF. V is TRBV7-2 and J is TRBJ2-1; TRBD2 matches at 8 bases. V trimming: 1 base; J trimming: 2 bases; junction bases outside the gene matches: 7. Per the germline V gene, CDR1 is SGHTA and CDR2 is FQGNSA. This CDR3 region has 17 residues.

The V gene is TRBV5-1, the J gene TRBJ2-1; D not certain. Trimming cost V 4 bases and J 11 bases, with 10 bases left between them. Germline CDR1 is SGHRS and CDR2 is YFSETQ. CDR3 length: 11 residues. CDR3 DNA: TGCGCCAGCAGCACCGCGGACCAGCAGTTCTTC. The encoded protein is CASSTADQQFF. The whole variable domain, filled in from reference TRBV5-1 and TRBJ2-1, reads KAGVTQTPRYLIKTRGQQVTLSCSPISGHRSVSWYQQTPGQGLQFLFEYFSETQRNKGNFPGRFSGRQFSNSRSEMNVSTLELGDSALYLCASSTADQQFFGPGTRLTVL.

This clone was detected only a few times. CDR3 DNA sequence: TGTGCCAGCTCGCCCGGACTAGCGGGCGGGGAGCAGTTCTTC. Its translation: CASSPGLAGGEQFF. The genes are TRBV18 and TRBJ2-1; 11 bases align to TRBD2. This CDR3 contains 14 residues. Germline V CDR1 and CDR2: KGHSH, LQKENI. The J segment lost 10 bases and the V segment lost 6 bases, leaving 8 bases of the junction unmatched.

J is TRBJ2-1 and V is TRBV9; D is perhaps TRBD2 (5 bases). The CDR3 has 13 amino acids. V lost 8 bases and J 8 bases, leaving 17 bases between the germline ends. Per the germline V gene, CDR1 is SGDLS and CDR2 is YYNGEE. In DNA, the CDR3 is TGTGCCAGGGCTAATGGGAGTGCATATGAGCAGTTCTTC. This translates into CARANGSAYEQFF.

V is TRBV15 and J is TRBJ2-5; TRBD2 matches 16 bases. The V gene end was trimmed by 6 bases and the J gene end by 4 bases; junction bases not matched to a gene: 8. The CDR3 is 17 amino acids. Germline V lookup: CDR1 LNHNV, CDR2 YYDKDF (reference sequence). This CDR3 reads CATSTGLAGGRGETQYF. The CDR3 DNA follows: TGTGCCACCAGTACGGGACTAGCGGGAGGGAGGGGAGAGACCCAGTACTTC.

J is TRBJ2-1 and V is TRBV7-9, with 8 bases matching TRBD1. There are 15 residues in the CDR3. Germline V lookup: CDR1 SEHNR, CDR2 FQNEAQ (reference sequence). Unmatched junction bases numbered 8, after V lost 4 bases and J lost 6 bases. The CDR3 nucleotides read TGTGCCAGCAGCTCAAACGACAGGGGTCTCAATGAGCAGTTCTTC. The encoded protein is CASSSNDRGLNEQFF.

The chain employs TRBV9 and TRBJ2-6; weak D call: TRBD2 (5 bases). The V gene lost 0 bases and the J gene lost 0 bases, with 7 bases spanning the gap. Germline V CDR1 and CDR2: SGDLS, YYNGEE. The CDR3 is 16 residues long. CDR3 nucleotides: TGTGCCAGCAGCGTAGCTCGGGGCTCTGGGGCCAACGTCCTGACTTTC. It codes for CASSVARGSGANVLTF.